Each of the 18 T cell receptor beta chains below was sequenced from the same sample in a study of OX40 agonist ivuxolimab in advanced cancers. Assay: immunoSEQ multiplex PCR; the TCRdb copy retains only in-frame clones and omits some. The sample lists about 43,000 clones, approximately 86% occurring once. Specimen: CD4+ or CD8+ T cells sorted from blood, collected in a trial of the OX40 agonist ivuxolimab. These receptors all stem from an adult with an advanced solid tumor such as melanoma, head and neck, liver or kidney cancer.

By sample share, this clone is large (0.1 to 1%). The rearrangement links TRBV5-8 to TRBJ1-2; perhaps TRBD1 as D (5 bases). V was pared by 0 bases and J by 6 bases, with 15 bases between. The germline V gene has CDR1 SGHTS and CDR2 YDEGEE. CDR3 size: 15 residues. This CDR3 reads CASSLDGTAQHGYTF. The CDR3 coding sequence is TGTGCCAGCAGCTTGGACGGGACTGCCCAACATGGCTACACCTTC.

This clone has just one count. This rearrangement joins TRBV29-1 to TRBJ2-7; TRBD1 matches 10 bases. The CDR3 length is 13 residues. From germline, CDR1 is SQVTM and CDR2 ANQGSEA. The junction had 2 bases not matched to a gene; V was cut back by 6 bases and J by 0 bases. CDR3 nucleotides: TGCAGCGTGGGACAGGGGAGCTCCTACGAGCAGTACTTC. Amino acids: CSVGQGSSYEQYF.

This chain uses TRBV13 with TRBJ2-2; tentative D call: TRBD1 (6 bases). The V end lost 5 bases, the J end lost 0 bases, and 10 bases lay between the germline ends. The germline gives CDR1 PRHDT, CDR2 FYEKMQ (reference sequence). The CDR3 sequence is 15 residues long. The CDR3 sequence: CASSGRTANTGELFF. In nucleotides, the CDR3 is TGTGCCAGCAGCGGAAGGACAGCGAACACCGGGGAGCTGTTTTTT.

V and J are TRBV4-1 and TRBJ2-5; D gene uncertain. The CDR3 is 12 amino acids. Germline CDR1 is MGHRA and CDR2 is YSYEKL. V lost 3 bases and J 6 bases, leaving 8 bases between the germline ends. CDR3 protein: CASSHIGQTQYF. CDR3 nucleotide sequence: TGCGCCAGCAGCCACATAGGCCAGACCCAGTACTTC.

This chain joins TRBV6-1 and TRBJ2-7, with D maybe TRBD1 (5 bases). Germline V gene sequence: CDR1 MNHNS, CDR2 SASEGT. V lost 3 bases to trimming and J lost 7 bases, with 10 bases between them. The length of the CDR3 is 12 residues. CDR3 DNA: TGTGCCAGCAGTGAGGTCAGGGATGAGCAGTACTTC. Protein sequence: CASSEVRDEQYF.

The CDR3: CASSSRLATNTGELFF. The DNA for the CDR3 is TGTGCCAGTAGTTCCCGACTGGCAACGAACACCGGGGAGCTGTTTTTT. The V gene is TRBV19, the J gene TRBJ2-2; D gene unclear. From germline, CDR1 is LNHDA and CDR2 SQIVND (reference sequence). The CDR3 is made up of 16 amino acids. V lost 5 bases, J lost 0 bases, and 13 bases lay in between.

The chain has TRBV10-3 and TRBJ1-5, with TRBD1 matching 8 bases. This CDR3 has 16 amino acids. J lost 0 bases, V lost 2 bases, and 3 bases had no gene match. Germline loops: CDR1 ENHRY, CDR2 SYGVKD. The CDR3 here is CAISEDRGYSNQPQHF. The CDR3 nucleotides read TGTGCCATCAGTGAGGACAGGGGATATAGCAATCAGCCCCAGCATTTT.

This chain links TRBV5-1 with TRBJ2-6; D not resolved. This CDR3 has 12 residues. V lost 1 base, J lost 5 bases, and 1 base lay in between. CDR1 and CDR2 (germline): SGHRS, YFSETQ. The DNA of the CDR3 is TGCGCCAGCAGCTTGTGGGCCAACGTCCTGACTTTC. This gives the protein CASSLWANVLTF.

This chain joins TRBV19 and TRBJ2-1; D might be TRBD2 (5 bases). This CDR3 region has 15 residues. CDR1 is LNHDA and CDR2 is SQIVND in the germline V gene (reference sequence). Trimming stripped 4 bases from V and 2 bases from J, with 12 bases between. In DNA, the CDR3 is TGTGCCAGTAGTAACCGGGGATTCACCTACAATGAGCAGTTCTTC. Encoded protein: CASSNRGFTYNEQFF.

The chain recombines TRBV10-3 with TRBJ1-5, with 7 positions matching TRBD1. The J segment lost 3 bases and the V segment lost 7 bases, leaving 6 bases of the junction unmatched. CDR3 size: 14 residues. Per the germline V gene, CDR1 is ENHRY and CDR2 is SYGVKD. This CDR3 is CAITSDRSNQPQHF. DNA for the CDR3: TGTGCCATCACCTCGGACAGGTCCAATCAGCCCCAGCATTTT.

The V gene is TRBV23-1, the J gene TRBJ1-5; 8 bases align to TRBD1. TRBV23-1 is recorded as an ORF, its role being uncertain. The junction had 14 bases not matched to a gene; V was cut back by 0 bases and J by 7 bases. CDR3 length: 18 amino acids. The CDR3 nucleotides are TGCGCCAGCAGTCAATCGCGGGGGCTTTCAGGGGGCGGGCAGCCCCAGCATTTT. Protein product: CASSQSRGLSGGGQPQHF.

The chain employs TRBV11-2 and TRBJ2-2; weak D call: TRBD1 (5 bases). This CDR3 spans 16 amino acids. The V and J ends lost 0 bases and 0 bases respectively, with 8 bases between them. Germline V gene lookup returns CDR1 SGHAT and CDR2 FQNNGV. CDR3 DNA: TGTGCCAGCAGCTTAGACAGGGCCACGAACACCGGGGAGCTGTTTTTT. It is translated as CASSLDRATNTGELFF. Looking up the rest from reference TRBV11-2 and TRBJ2-2 gives the full variable domain: EAGVAQSPRYKIIEKRQSVAFWCNPISGHATLYWYQQILGQGPKLLIQFQNNGVVDDSQLPKDRFSAERLKGVDSTLKIQPAKLEDSAVYLCASSLDRATNTGELFFGEGSRLTVL.

V is TRBV18 and J is TRBJ2-3; the D is unclear. There are 13 residues in the CDR3. Per germline, CDR1 KGHSH and CDR2 LQKENI. V lost 5 bases and J 4 bases, leaving 10 bases between the germline ends. The CDR3 loop is CASSSKYSDTQYF. Here the CDR3 DNA reads TGTGCCAGCTCATCTAAATACTCAGATACGCAGTATTTT. The variable domain in full, with the rest retrieved from reference TRBV18 and TRBJ2-3, is NAGVMQNPRHLVRRRGQEARLRCSPMKGHSHVYWYRQLPEEGLKFMVYLQKENIIDESGMPKERFSAEFPKEGPSILRIQQVVRGDSAAYFCASSSKYSDTQYFGPGTRLTVL.

The chain uses TRBV30 and TRBJ2-3; 12 bases agree with TRBD1. Germline CDR1 GTSNPN, CDR2 SVGIG (reference sequence). The CDR3 covers 16 residues. After removal of 8 bases from V and 5 bases from J, the junction contained 14 bases not matched to a gene. The CDR3 spells CAGGNGDRGRGDTQYF. CDR3 nucleotide sequence: TGTGCCGGGGGAAACGGGGACAGGGGGCGAGGAGATACGCAGTATTTT.

V gene TRBV4-1 combines with J gene TRBJ2-5, with 14 bases matching TRBD2. This CDR3 is built from 16 residues. Germline values: CDR1 MGHRA, CDR2 YSYEKL. V shed 4 bases and J 4 bases; nucleotides not matched to a gene: 5. The CDR3 coding sequence is TGCGCCAGCAGCCCCCCCGGGACTAGCGGGAGAGAGACCCAGTACTTC. This encodes CASSPPGTSGRETQYF.

This clone has a single count. This sequence joins TRBV19 and TRBJ2-1, with D perhaps matching TRBD1 or TRBD2 (5 bases each). This CDR3 is 14 amino acids long. Germline-derived CDR1 and CDR2 are LNHDA and SQIVND (reference sequence). The V gene lost 2 bases and the J gene lost 5 bases, with 10 bases spanning the gap. CDR3 in DNA: TGTGCCAGTAGTATAAGTGGGGGAAACAATGAGCAGTTCTTC. Amino acids: CASSISGGNNEQFF. Complete variable domain (other parts from reference TRBV19 and TRBJ2-1): DGGITQSPKYLFRKEGQNVTLSCEQNLNHDAMYWYRQDPGQGLRLIYYSQIVNDFQKGDIAEGYSVSREKKESFPLTVTSAQKNPTAFYLCASSISGGNNEQFFGPGTRLTVL.

The chain employs TRBV7-3 and TRBJ1-1; TRBD1 matches at 7 bases. CDR3 size: 12 residues. V dropped 5 bases and J dropped 3; count of bases not matched to a gene: 0. The germline gives CDR1 SGHTA, CDR2 FQGTGA. For the CDR3, the DNA is TGTGCCAGCAGCGACAGGGACACTGAAGCTTTCTTT. Encoded protein: CASSDRDTEAFF.

The J gene is TRBJ2-3, the V gene TRBV2; 12 bases match TRBD2. The CDR3 is made up of 16 amino acids. V was clipped by 5 bases and J by 3 bases; unmatched bases: 6. CDR1 is SNHLY and CDR2 is FYNNEI in the germline V gene. The CDR3 sequence: CASSSTTSGGTDTQYF. CDR3 coding DNA: TGTGCCAGCAGTTCCACGACTAGCGGGGGAACAGATACGCAGTATTTT. Based on the CDR3 plus reference TRBV2 and TRBJ2-3, the full variable domain is EPEVTQTPSHQVTQMGQEVILRCVPISNHLYFYWYRQILGQKVEFLVSFYNNEISEKSEIFDDQFSVERPDGSNFTLKIRSTKLEDSAMYFCASSSTTSGGTDTQYFGPGTRLTVL.